Listed here are 21 T cell receptor beta chains from one sample, sequenced in a study of memory CD8 T cells in hepatitis C reinfection. Time point specified: late/post reinfection, 12 to 24 weeks after detection. Sorted cells were sequenced directly ex vivo without any in vitro expansion. The data were produced by immunoSEQ multiplex PCR, yet TCRdb's version contains in-frame clones alone and is incomplete. The sample has approximately 46,000 clones, roughly 89% seen once; the top ten hold roughly 0.7%. Input material: naive CD8+ T cells sorted from blood. The receptors derive from a man aged 18 to 29 with hepatitis C virus infection.

The chain combines TRBV27 with TRBJ2-3; tentative D call: TRBD1 (6 bases). V was shortened by 0 bases and J by 4 bases, with 11 bases between the two germline ends. The CDR3 is made up of 15 amino acids. The V gene's germline CDR1 is MNHEY and CDR2 SMNVEV (reference sequence). This chain's CDR3 is CASSLSGAGADTQYF. The DNA of the CDR3 is TGTGCCAGCAGTTTATCAGGGGCAGGGGCAGATACGCAGTATTTT.

This chain joins TRBV5-6 and TRBJ2-5, with 9 bases aligning to TRBD2. The closer fit of TRBJ2-7 to the DNA end suggests the J call may be wrong. The germline V gene encodes CDR1 SGHDT and CDR2 YYEEEE. This CDR3 spans 14 amino acids. The CDR3 DNA sequence: TGTGCCAGCAGCTTGGGACTAGCGGACTACGAGCAGTACTTC. Its protein is CASSLGLADYEQYF.

The rearrangement joins TRBV10-3 to TRBJ2-1; unclear D gene. Germline V gives CDR1 ENHRY, CDR2 SYGVKD. The CDR3 spans 12 residues. Trimming removed 7 bases from V and 5 bases from J, with 9 bases in between. The CDR3 protein is CAINSLNNEQFF. The CDR3 DNA reads TGTGCCATCAACTCCTTAAACAATGAGCAGTTCTTC.

This sequence joins TRBV4-1 and TRBJ2-5; a possible D gene is TRBD2 (5 bases). The germline V gene has CDR1 MGHRA and CDR2 YSYEKL. This CDR3 is built from 19 residues. V lost 1 base, J lost 5 bases, and 26 bases lay in between. CDR3 amino acids: CASSQGIGGKLESQETQYF. Written as DNA, the CDR3 is TGCGCCAGCAGCCAAGGAATTGGAGGAAAACTAGAGAGTCAGGAGACCCAGTACTTC.

This clone has only one observation. The chain has TRBV19 and TRBJ2-1; 10 nucleotides match TRBD2. The junction had 0 bases not matched to a gene; V was cut back by 3 bases and J by 1 base. Germline CDR1 is LNHDA and CDR2 is SQIVND (reference sequence). This CDR3 contains 15 residues. CDR3 region: CASSISGRSYNEQFF. CDR3 bases: TGTGCCAGTAGTATTAGCGGGAGGTCCTACAATGAGCAGTTCTTC.

The chain is built from TRBV19 and TRBJ1-2, with D tentatively TRBD1 (5 bases). Trimming removed 6 bases at V and 2 bases at J, with 19 bases between. The CDR3 sequence is 16 residues long. CDR1 and CDR2 from the germline V gene are LNHDA and SQIVND (reference sequence). The CDR3 coding sequence is TGTGCCAGTAGCCCAAGGGACTGGATCGCCAACTATGGCTACACCTTC. Translating it yields CASSPRDWIANYGYTF.

The rearrangement links TRBV9 to TRBJ1-1; TRBD1 is a possible D gene (5 bases). Trimming stripped 2 bases from V and 6 bases from J, with 26 bases between. This CDR3 has 18 residues. Germline V lookup: CDR1 SGDLS, CDR2 YYNGEE. The CDR3 region is CASSVTGAQGSSESEAFF. The CDR3, as DNA: TGTGCCAGCAGCGTGACTGGGGCCCAGGGATCGTCTGAGTCTGAAGCTTTCTTT.

J is TRBJ2-1 and V is TRBV10-3; TRBD2 might be the D (5 bases). Germline CDR1 reads ENHRY; CDR2 reads SYGVKD. The V gene lost 7 bases and the J gene lost 0 bases, with 13 bases spanning the gap. This CDR3 spans 15 amino acids. The CDR3, as DNA: TGTGCCATCAAGCTGGACTCCAGCTCCTACAATGAGCAGTTCTTC. Translated, it gives CAIKLDSSSYNEQFF.

The chain uses TRBV11-2 and TRBJ2-7; 11 bases are shared with TRBD2. Germline lookup yields CDR1 SGHAT and CDR2 FQNNGV. With 4 bases clipped from V and 3 bases from J, the junction kept 8 bases outside the gene matches. This CDR3 spans 16 amino acids. The CDR3 is CASSSGASGRSYEQYV. The CDR3 nucleotides are TGTGCCAGCAGCTCGGGCGCTAGCGGGAGGAGCTACGAGCAGTACGTC.

This CDR3 is CASSTDRGAYNEQFF. The CDR3, as DNA: TGTGCCAGCAGTACAGACAGGGGTGCCTACAATGAGCAGTTCTTC. The V call is TRBV6-5, the J call TRBJ2-1, with 8 bases identical to TRBD1. The junction had 5 bases not matched to a gene; V was cut back by 5 bases and J by 2 bases. Germline V lookup: CDR1 MNHEY, CDR2 SVGAGI. The CDR3 is made up of 15 amino acids.

The chain recombines TRBV13 with TRBJ2-5; D gene uncertain. The J call is uncertain, as TRBJ2-7 better fits the DNA end. Germline V lookup: CDR1 PRHDT, CDR2 FYEKMQ (reference sequence). The CDR3 is made up of 17 amino acids. The CDR3 DNA follows: TGTGCCAGCAGCCCCTCGGTTGACTCAAGGAGCTCCTACGAGCAGTACTTC. Protein sequence: CASSPSVDSRSSYEQYF.

The chain has TRBV30 and TRBJ1-2; tentatively, D is TRBD1 (5 bases). The V end lost 1 base, the J end lost 3 bases, and 12 bases lay between the germline ends. This CDR3 is built from 14 residues. Germline CDR1 reads GTSNPN; CDR2 reads SVGIG (reference sequence). CDR3 sequence: CAWSEQWGDYGYTF. The CDR3 DNA is TGTGCCTGGAGTGAACAGTGGGGGGACTATGGCTACACCTTC.

The chain employs TRBV5-1 and TRBJ2-1; a weak D match, TRBD2 (7 bases). The CDR3 is made up of 15 amino acids. V lost 5 bases to trimming and J lost 4 bases, with 16 bases between them. From germline, CDR1 is SGHRS and CDR2 YFSETQ. Here the CDR3 reads CASRALGGGYNEQFF. CDR3 nucleotides: TGCGCCAGCAGGGCGTTAGGGGGGGGTTACAATGAGCAGTTCTTC.

The chain couples TRBV7-2 to TRBJ2-1; D might be TRBD2 (5 bases). In germline, CDR1 is SGHTA, CDR2 FQGNSA. V lost 1 base and J lost 4, with 14 bases in between. The CDR3 is made up of 16 amino acids. This CDR3 reads CASSLVGSATYNEQFF. CDR3 coding DNA: TGTGCCAGCAGCTTAGTGGGGAGCGCAACTTACAATGAGCAGTTCTTC.

The V call is TRBV28, the J call TRBJ1-4, with D possibly being TRBD1 (5 bases). Germline CDR1 is MDHEN and CDR2 is SYDVKM. This CDR3 is 16 amino acids long. Trimming removed 4 bases at V and 0 bases at J, with 12 bases between. The CDR3 DNA follows: TGTGCCAGCAGTTCCCGTGACAGAACAACTAATGAAAAACTGTTTTTT. The encoded protein is CASSSRDRTTNEKLFF. Supplemented by reference TRBV28 and TRBJ1-4, the full variable domain reads DVKVTQSSRYLVKRTGEKVFLECVQDMDHENMFWYRQDPGLGLRLIYFSYDVKMKEKGDIPEGYSVSREKKERFSLILESASTNQTSMYLCASSSRDRTTNEKLFFGSGTQLSVL.

The rearrangement links TRBV4-1 to TRBJ2-5; D perhaps matches TRBD2 (5 bases). V lost 1 base to trimming and J lost 4 bases, with 10 bases between them. The CDR3 extends over 14 amino acids. The germline CDR1 and CDR2 sequences are MGHRA and YSYEKL. The DNA of the CDR3 is TGCGCCAGCAGCCAAGTGTTAGGAGGAGAGACCCAGTACTTC. This gives the protein CASSQVLGGETQYF.

The chain combines TRBV7-9 with TRBJ2-1; 7 bases agree with TRBD1. This CDR3 has 14 residues. The ends lost 4 bases at V and 4 bases at J; junction bases unmatched: 4. The germline gives CDR1 SEHNR, CDR2 FQNEAQ (reference sequence). CDR3 sequence (DNA): TGTGCCAGCAGCTCACTGACAGGGTACAATGAGCAGTTCTTC. It codes for CASSSLTGYNEQFF.

The chain uses TRBV29-1 and TRBJ2-3; the match to TRBD2 covers 8 bases. This CDR3 is built from 14 residues. Germline loops: CDR1 SQVTM, CDR2 ANQGSEA. V shed 0 bases and J 2 bases; nucleotides not matched to a gene: 1. The CDR3 DNA sequence: TGCAGCGTTGAAGACGGGAGGGACACAGATACGCAGTATTTT. Translation: CSVEDGRDTDTQYF.

This chain links TRBV5-6 with TRBJ2-2; the D gene is possibly TRBD2 (6 bases). Germline V gene sequence: CDR1 SGHDT, CDR2 YYEEEE. The V end lost 1 base, the J end lost 1 base, and 14 bases lay between the germline ends. The length of the CDR3 is 17 residues. CDR3 residues: CASSLTPLAWNTGELFF. The CDR3 DNA reads TGTGCCAGCAGCTTGACCCCACTAGCCTGGAACACCGGGGAGCTGTTTTTT.

This clone was picked up a small number of times. The rearrangement links TRBV6-1 to TRBJ1-4, with a possible D match to TRBD1 (5 bases). Germline V gives CDR1 MNHNS, CDR2 SASEGT. Trimming stripped 5 bases from V and 8 bases from J, with 15 bases between. This CDR3 has 14 amino acids. For the CDR3, the DNA is TGTGCCAGCAGTCCGGGACGGGAGGAGGAAAAACTGTTTTTT. This sequence encodes CASSPGREEEKLFF.

The gene calls are TRBV15 and TRBJ1-6; D gene unclear. CDR3 length: 15 amino acids. V shed 2 bases and J shed 1 base, with 6 bases lying between them. The germline V gene encodes CDR1 LNHNV and CDR2 YYDKDF (reference sequence). The CDR3 reads CATSRSGSYNSPLHF. CDR3 nucleotides: TGTGCCACCAGCAGATCAGGATCCTATAATTCACCCCTCCACTTT.